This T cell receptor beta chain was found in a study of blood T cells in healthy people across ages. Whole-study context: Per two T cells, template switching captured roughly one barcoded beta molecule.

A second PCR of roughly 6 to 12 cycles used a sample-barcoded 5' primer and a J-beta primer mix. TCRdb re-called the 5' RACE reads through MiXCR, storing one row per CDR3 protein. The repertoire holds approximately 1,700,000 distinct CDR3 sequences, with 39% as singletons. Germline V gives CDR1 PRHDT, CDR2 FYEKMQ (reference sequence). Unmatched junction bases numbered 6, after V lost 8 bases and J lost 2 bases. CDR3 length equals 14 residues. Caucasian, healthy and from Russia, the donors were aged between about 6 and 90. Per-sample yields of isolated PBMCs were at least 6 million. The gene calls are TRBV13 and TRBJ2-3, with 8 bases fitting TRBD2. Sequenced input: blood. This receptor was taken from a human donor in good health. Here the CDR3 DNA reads TGTGCCAGCGGAGCGGGGGACGACACAGATACGCAGTATTTT. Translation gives CASGAGDDTDTQYF.